The 31 T cell receptor beta chains below come from one sample, sequenced in a study of blood T cell repertoires in COVID-19. Sequenced by immunoSEQ multiplex PCR; TCRdb stores in-frame clones only, minus some. The sample holds 110,000 or so clones, 80% to 90% seen once. Input material: peripheral blood. These receptors all come from a human donor in a cohort sampled during active COVID-19.

This chain uses TRBV5-6 with TRBJ2-2; possibly TRBD2 for D (6 bases). The CDR3 is made up of 14 amino acids. V lost 1 base, J lost 4 bases, and 8 bases lay in between. Germline V gene data show CDR1 as SGHDT and CDR2 as YYEEEE. The CDR3 coding sequence is TGTGCCAGCAGCTTGACGGGAGTCACCGGGGAGCTGTTTTTT. Residues: CASSLTGVTGELFF.

The rearrangement links TRBV7-2 to TRBJ1-1, with D unclear. Trimming removed 9 bases from V and 5 bases from J, with 16 bases in between. In germline, CDR1 is SGHTA, CDR2 FQGNSA. The CDR3 spans 13 residues. The CDR3 DNA reads as TGTGCCAGTGCAAGAGTTCCGAGAACTGAAGCTTTCTTT. This translates into CASARVPRTEAFF.

The CDR3 reads CASSSGLNYEQYF. Here the CDR3 DNA reads TGTGCCAGCAGCTCCGGACTGAACTACGAGCAGTACTTC. The chain links TRBV7-9 to TRBJ2-7; TRBD2 might be the D (5 bases). V lost 4 bases, J lost 3 bases, and 10 bases lay in between. There are 13 residues in the CDR3. Germline lookup yields CDR1 SEHNR and CDR2 FQNEAQ (reference sequence).

The V and J genes are TRBV5-6 and TRBJ2-2; D gene uncertain. The V gene lost 1 base and the J gene lost 0 bases, with 10 bases spanning the gap. CDR1 SGHDT and CDR2 YYEEEE come from the germline V gene. This CDR3 region has 16 residues. The CDR3 DNA sequence: TGTGCCAGCAGCTTGCCAGGATTGGCGAACACCGGGGAGCTGTTTTTT. Protein product: CASSLPGLANTGELFF.

CDR3 protein: CASRRTDTEAFF. Here the CDR3 DNA reads TGTGCCAGCCGCCGGACAGACACTGAAGCTTTCTTT. The V and J genes are TRBV25-1 and TRBJ1-1, with D perhaps matching TRBD1 (6 bases). CDR3 length equals 12 residues. V gave up 8 bases and J gave up 3 bases, with 10 bases separating them. Per germline, CDR1 MGHDK and CDR2 SYGVNS.

The V and J genes are TRBV28 and TRBJ2-2; 7 bases agree with TRBD2. Germline CDR1 reads MDHEN; CDR2 reads SYDVKM. This CDR3 has 15 amino acids. The junction had 11 bases not matched to a gene; V was cut back by 4 bases and J by 9 bases. CDR3 sequence reads: CASSYMGTTGRELFF. CDR3 DNA sequence: TGTGCCAGCAGTTATATGGGGACTACTGGGAGGGAGCTGTTTTTT.

This chain connects TRBV6-5 to TRBJ2-5; D is possibly TRBD1 (5 bases). This CDR3 has 13 residues. V lost 5 bases and J 5 bases, leaving 12 bases between the germline ends. CDR1 MNHEY and CDR2 SVGAGI come from the germline V gene. The CDR3 bases are TGTGCCAGCAGTCCCCGACAGAAGGAGACCCAGTACTTC. This sequence encodes CASSPRQKETQYF.

This clone showed up just a few times. V is TRBV12-3 or TRBV12-4 and J is TRBJ2-7, with D possibly matching TRBD1 (5 bases). The CDR3 contains 12 residues. V was cut by 7 bases and J by 7 bases, with 14 bases left in between. This CDR3 reads CASTQGAREQYF. CDR3 nucleotides: TGTGCCAGCACGCAAGGGGCAAGGGAGCAGTACTTC.

The V call is TRBV6-1, the J call TRBJ2-3, with 7 bases that match TRBD2. J gave up 4 bases and V 2 bases, and 12 bases lay outside the gene matches. Germline V gene sequence: CDR1 MNHNS, CDR2 SASEGT. CDR3 length: 17 amino acids. The CDR3 sequence: CASSETFGGGRSDTQYF. CDR3 nucleotides: TGTGCCAGCAGTGAAACCTTTGGGGGGGGGAGATCAGATACGCAGTATTTT.

V and J are TRBV10-2 and TRBJ2-1; tentatively, D is TRBD2 (5 bases). The length of the CDR3 is 14 residues. Germline V gene data show CDR1 as WSHSY and CDR2 as SAAADI. V lost 6 bases and J 8 bases, leaving 17 bases between the germline ends. As DNA, the CDR3 is TGCGCCAGCAGCAACGGGGTGTGGGGTGATGAGCAGTTCTTC. It encodes CASSNGVWGDEQFF.

The rearrangement uses TRBV6-5 and TRBJ2-7, with D uncertain. Germline V lookup: CDR1 MNHEY, CDR2 SVGAGI. The germline V and J ends were trimmed by 5 bases and 6 bases, with 11 bases remaining between them. The CDR3 length is 12 residues. CDR3: CASSKRPGEQYF. Here the CDR3 DNA reads TGTGCCAGCAGTAAACGCCCAGGCGAGCAGTACTTC.

To note about this clone: Germline and junction disagree at one end, which may indicate a read error. J is TRBJ1-2 and V is TRBV28, with D possibly matching TRBD1 (6 bases). Per the germline V gene, CDR1 is MDHEN and CDR2 is SYDVKM. This CDR3 has 13 amino acids. The CDR3 region has the DNA TGTGCCCGCAGCTGGGGGGGGGCTTATGGCTACACCTTC. Protein: CARSWGGAYGYTF.

The J gene is TRBJ2-1, the V gene TRBV28, with 7 bases aligning to TRBD2. V shed 5 bases, J shed 7 bases, and the junction held 14 bases outside the gene matches. The CDR3 spans 16 residues. Germline CDR1 MDHEN, CDR2 SYDVKM. The CDR3 loop reads CASSPILARLENEQFF. The DNA of the CDR3 is TGTGCCAGCAGTCCAATACTAGCGAGACTTGAAAATGAGCAGTTCTTC.

The CDR3 sequence is CAISGTASYNEQFF. The CDR3 DNA reads TGTGCCATCTCCGGGACAGCCTCCTACAATGAGCAGTTCTTC. The V and J genes are TRBV10-3 and TRBJ2-1, with 7 bases matching TRBD1. This CDR3 contains 14 residues. In germline, CDR1 is ENHRY, CDR2 SYGVKD. The ends lost 8 bases at V and 0 bases at J; junction bases unmatched: 4.

Note on this clone: A junction boundary mismatches the germline segment, possibly from a read error. The chain carries TRBV18 and TRBJ2-7, with 8 bases lining up with TRBD2. Germline V gene data show CDR1 as KGHSH and CDR2 as LQKENI. The CDR3 consists of 15 residues. CDR3 DNA sequence: TGTGCCAGCTCTCCACGGGGGGGCTTTAACTACGAGCAGTACTTC. It yields the protein CASSPRGGFNYEQYF. The full variable domain, with the rest looked up from reference TRBV18 and TRBJ2-7, is NAGVMQNPRHLVRRRGQEARLRCSPMKGHSHVYWYRQLPEEGLKFMVYLQKENIIDESGMPKERFSAEFPKEGPSILRIQQVVRGDSAAYFCASSPRGGFNYEQYFGPGTRLTVT.

The chain uses TRBV20-1 and TRBJ2-7, with D perhaps TRBD1 (5 bases). Germline values: CDR1 DFQATT, CDR2 SNEGSKA (reference sequence). CDR3 length equals 14 residues. Trimming took off 3 bases at V and 0 bases at J, with 12 bases between the two ends. The CDR3 region is CSASFQGSSYEQYF. The CDR3 nucleotides are TGCAGTGCTAGTTTCCAGGGAAGCTCCTACGAGCAGTACTTC.

The chain links TRBV5-8 to TRBJ1-5, with 12 nucleotides matching TRBD1. With 6 bases clipped from V and 9 bases from J, the junction kept 13 bases outside the gene matches. Germline values: CDR1 SGHTS, CDR2 YDEGEE. The CDR3 totals 16 residues. CDR3 sequence: CASTKGQGAWSLPQHF. The DNA of the CDR3 is TGTGCCAGCACCAAGGGACAGGGGGCTTGGTCTTTGCCCCAGCATTTT.

The genes are TRBV9 and TRBJ2-3; tentative D call: TRBD2 (5 bases). Trimming removed 0 bases from V and 5 bases from J, with 13 bases in between. Per the germline V gene, CDR1 is SGDLS and CDR2 is YYNGEE. The CDR3 is 15 amino acids. The CDR3 spells CASSVDVGLRDTQYF. For the CDR3, the DNA is TGTGCCAGCAGCGTAGATGTCGGACTTCGAGATACGCAGTATTTT.

This chain links TRBV24-1 with TRBJ2-1; TRBD2 matches 9 bases. V trimming: 1 base; J trimming: 5 bases; junction bases outside the gene matches: 2. Germline V gene data show CDR1 as KGHDR and CDR2 as SFDVKD. This CDR3 has 15 residues. CDR3: CATSDFLAGHNEQFF. CDR3 DNA: TGTGCCACCAGTGATTTTCTAGCGGGGCACAATGAGCAGTTCTTC.

The rearrangement joins TRBV27 to TRBJ2-7, with D perhaps TRBD1 (5 bases). Trimming shortened V by 5 bases and J by 2 bases, and 13 bases separated the two germline ends. This CDR3 has 14 residues. Looked up from germline, CDR1 is MNHEY and CDR2 is SMNVEV (reference sequence). CDR3 protein: CASSPQGLTYEQYF. CDR3 DNA sequence: TGTGCCAGCAGTCCCCAGGGCCTCACCTACGAGCAGTACTTC.

The chain combines TRBV18 with TRBJ1-1; TRBD1 matches 7 bases. The length of the CDR3 is 16 residues. Germline V CDR1 and CDR2: KGHSH, LQKENI. V lost 6 bases, J lost 7 bases, and 17 bases stayed unmatched. The CDR3 region has the DNA TGTGCCAGCTCGCGTAACAGGGGTGATCCGGTTGGTGAAGCTTTCTTT. It translates to CASSRNRGDPVGEAFF.

This clone appeared a single time. V usage is TRBV5-6 and J usage is TRBJ2-1, with D tentatively TRBD1 (5 bases). Per germline, CDR1 SGHDT and CDR2 YYEEEE. V was cut by 0 bases and J by 5 bases, with 12 bases left in between. The CDR3 is made up of 15 amino acids. In nucleotides, the CDR3 is TGTGCCAGCAGCTTGGTGCACAGGCGAGACAATGAGCAGTTCTTC. Its protein is CASSLVHRRDNEQFF.

The chain joins TRBV19 to TRBJ2-1; the D gene is possibly TRBD2 (6 bases). Trimming cost V 3 bases and J 3 bases, with 9 bases left between them. CDR1 is LNHDA and CDR2 is SQIVND in the germline V gene (reference sequence). The CDR3 sequence is 14 residues long. In DNA, the CDR3 is TGTGCCAGTAGTATTCGGGGGTACTACAATGAGCAGTTCTTC. This encodes CASSIRGYYNEQFF.

This chain connects TRBV5-1 to TRBJ2-5, with a weak D call TRBD2 (5 bases). V gave up 0 bases and J gave up 2 bases, with 11 bases separating them. The germline V gene has CDR1 SGHRS and CDR2 YFSETQ. This CDR3 region has 15 residues. CDR3 DNA sequence: TGCGCCAGCAGCTTGGACGGGGTACTGCAAGAGACCCAGTACTTC. Translated: CASSLDGVLQETQYF. The full variable domain, rest sourced from reference TRBV5-1 and TRBJ2-5, is KAGVTQTPRYLIKTRGQQVTLSCSPISGHRSVSWYQQTPGQGLQFLFEYFSETQRNKGNFPGRFSGRQFSNSRSEMNVSTLELGDSALYLCASSLDGVLQETQYFGPGTRLLVL.

This chain joins TRBV5-1 and TRBJ2-5; weak D call: TRBD2 (6 bases). The CDR3 loop spans 16 amino acids. V was shortened by 4 bases and J by 0 bases, with 16 bases between the two germline ends. CDR1 is SGHRS and CDR2 is YFSETQ in the germline V gene. In DNA, the CDR3 is TGCGCCAGCAGCCCGTCCCCTGGGGGGTACCAAGAGACCCAGTACTTC. Its translation: CASSPSPGGYQETQYF.

The chain combines TRBV4-2 with TRBJ1-2; no clear D gene. Germline V gene lookup returns CDR1 LGHNA and CDR2 YNFKEQ. The V end lost 4 bases, the J end lost 2 bases, and 11 bases lay between the germline ends. The CDR3 spans 14 residues. CDR3 sequence (DNA): TGTGCCAGCAGCCCCCGATCACTAAACTATGGCTACACCTTC. Amino acids: CASSPRSLNYGYTF.

This clone was seen a few times. This chain joins TRBV7-3 and TRBJ2-2; 7 bases fit TRBD1. With 5 bases clipped from V and 3 bases from J, the junction kept 6 bases outside the gene matches. The length of the CDR3 is 15 residues. Germline lookup yields CDR1 SGHTA and CDR2 FQGTGA. The CDR3 DNA reads TGTGCCAGCAGCGGAAGGGGGCACGACACCGGGGAGCTGTTTTTT. Translation gives CASSGRGHDTGELFF.

The J gene is TRBJ1-4, the V gene TRBV12-3 or TRBV12-4; possible D gene TRBD1, 6 bases. The CDR3 runs to 12 residues. The V end lost 11 bases, the J end lost 4 bases, and 11 bases lay between the germline ends. CDR3 sequence reads: CAPGGFNEKLFF. The DNA of the CDR3 is TGTGCCCCGGGGGGCTTTAATGAAAAACTGTTTTTT.

The chain is built from TRBV5-5 and TRBJ1-5; maybe TRBD1 (6 bases). CDR1 is SGHKS and CDR2 is YYEKEE in the germline V gene (reference sequence). The CDR3 is made up of 15 amino acids. Trimming removed 0 bases at V and 3 bases at J, with 10 bases between. The CDR3 protein is CASSLGRTANQPQHF. The CDR3 DNA sequence: TGTGCCAGCAGCTTGGGTCGGACAGCCAATCAGCCCCAGCATTTT.

The rearrangement joins TRBV6-5 to TRBJ2-7; the match to TRBD2 covers 8 bases. CDR1 MNHEY and CDR2 SVGAGI come from the germline V gene. The junction had 10 bases not matched to a gene; V was cut back by 6 bases and J by 6 bases. The CDR3 totals 14 residues. The CDR3 is CASSYGGAASEQYF. The CDR3 DNA sequence: TGTGCCAGCAGCTACGGGGGGGCGGCGTCCGAGCAGTACTTC.

The chain combines TRBV7-2 with TRBJ2-3, with 7 bases matching TRBD2. The ends lost 7 bases at V and 4 bases at J; junction bases unmatched: 14. Looked up from germline, CDR1 is SGHTA and CDR2 is FQGNSA. This CDR3 has 16 amino acids. The CDR3 sequence is CASTPWGRAGADTQYF. The CDR3 DNA sequence: TGTGCCAGCACCCCGTGGGGGAGGGCGGGGGCAGATACGCAGTATTTT. Full variable domain (remainder filled in from reference TRBV7-2 and TRBJ2-3): GAGVSQSPSNKVTEKGKDVELRCDPISGHTALYWYRQSLGQGLEFLIYFQGNSAPDKSGLPSDRFSAERTGGSVSTLTIQRTQQEDSAVYLCASTPWGRAGADTQYFGPGTRLTVL.